The rows below give T cell receptor beta chains drawn from one sample of a study of T cell repertoires in cytomegalovirus infection. Their antigens are not known. TCRdb reprocessed the reads via MiXCR and lists one record per CDR3 protein. The sample yields 700,000 to 850,000 distinct CDR3 sequences, 32% seen once. Sequences were derived from cultured CD8+ T cells from PBMCs, sampled from culture after CMV antigen stimulation. These TCRs come from a human donor in good health (CMV status not recorded). Some clones in this sample may be carry-over from other donors' samples. CDR3s include the opening cysteine and the closing phenylalanine or tryptophan. Fields, in order: clone size, D gene, V gene, CDR3 length, J gene, CDR3 protein, CDR3 DNA. A D gene is named only where the DNA matches it firmly. For some rows the clone size is stated as once, few or many, or as a class when expanded; others skip it.

clone_size: few
d_call: -
v_call: TRBV12-3/TRBV12-4
cdr3_length: 19
j_call: TRBJ1-3
cdr3_aa: CASSFPWQSLRGSGNTIYF
cdr3_nt: TGTGCCAGCAGTTTTCCATGGCAGAGCCTCAGGGGCTCTGGAAACACCATATATTTT

clone_size: few
d_call: -
v_call: TRBV3-1
cdr3_length: 13
j_call: TRBJ1-6
cdr3_aa: CASRPGQMGPLHF
cdr3_nt: TGTGCCAGCAGACCCGGACAGATGGGTCCCCTCCACTTT

clone_size: few
d_call: TRBD2
v_call: TRBV6-1
cdr3_length: 11
j_call: TRBJ2-2
cdr3_aa: CASPGGWELFF
cdr3_nt: TGTGCCAGCCCGGGGGGGTGGGAGCTGTTTTTT

clone_size: -
d_call: TRBD1
v_call: TRBV7-9
cdr3_length: 15
j_call: TRBJ2-7
cdr3_aa: CASSLREGAPYEQYF
cdr3_nt: TGTGCCAGCAGCTTAAGAGAGGGGGCTCCCTACGAGCAGTACTTC

clone_size: few
d_call: -
v_call: TRBV19
cdr3_length: 16
j_call: TRBJ1-1
cdr3_aa: CASSPTRGGLRTEAFF
cdr3_nt: TGTGCCAGTAGTCCGACTCGAGGGGGGCTGAGGACTGAAGCTTTCTTT

clone_size: few
d_call: TRBD1
v_call: TRBV7-8
cdr3_length: 15
j_call: TRBJ1-4
cdr3_aa: CASSLVQGVDEKLFF
cdr3_nt: TGTGCCAGCAGCTTAGTGCAGGGGGTGGATGAAAAACTGTTTTTT

clone_size: many
d_call: TRBD2
v_call: TRBV7-3
cdr3_length: 16
j_call: TRBJ2-1
cdr3_aa: CASSFPGTSDYNEQFF
cdr3_nt: TGTGCCAGCAGCTTCCCCGGGACTAGCGACTACAATGAGCAGTTCTTC

clone_size: -
d_call: -
v_call: TRBV5-6
cdr3_length: 14
j_call: TRBJ1-2
cdr3_aa: CASSGDPDFYGYTF
cdr3_nt: TGTGCCAGCAGTGGGGACCCGGACTTCTATGGCTACACCTTC

clone_size: -
d_call: -
v_call: TRBV19
cdr3_length: 14
j_call: TRBJ1-1
cdr3_aa: CASRRRGPNTEAFF
cdr3_nt: TGTGCCAGTAGGAGGAGGGGCCCGAACACTGAAGCTTTCTTT

clone_size: -
d_call: TRBD1
v_call: TRBV12-3/TRBV12-4
cdr3_length: 15
j_call: TRBJ1-2
cdr3_aa: CASSDIGTGRYGYTF
cdr3_nt: TGTGCCAGCAGTGACATCGGGACAGGCAGATATGGCTACACCTTC

clone_size: -
d_call: -
v_call: TRBV6-5
cdr3_length: 13
j_call: TRBJ1-1
cdr3_aa: CASIYNILTEAFF
cdr3_nt: TGTGCCAGCATTTACAATATATTGACTGAAGCTTTCTTT

clone_size: many
d_call: -
v_call: TRBV12-3/TRBV12-4
cdr3_length: 14
j_call: TRBJ2-6
cdr3_aa: CASSLDPGANVLTF
cdr3_nt: TGTGCCAGCAGTTTGGACCCCGGGGCCAACGTCCTGACTTTC

clone_size: -
d_call: -
v_call: TRBV9
cdr3_length: 16
j_call: TRBJ2-1
cdr3_aa: CASSAPIAVAYNEQFF
cdr3_nt: TGTGCCAGCAGCGCTCCTATAGCGGTCGCTTACAATGAGCAGTTCTTC

clone_size: -
d_call: TRBD1
v_call: TRBV12-3/TRBV12-4
cdr3_length: 13
j_call: TRBJ1-2
cdr3_aa: CASRLGQHYGYTF
cdr3_nt: TGTGCCAGCAGGCTGGGACAGCATTATGGCTACACCTTC

clone_size: -
d_call: -
v_call: TRBV27
cdr3_length: 14
j_call: TRBJ2-5
cdr3_aa: CASSLSSLSETQYF
cdr3_nt: TGTGCCAGCAGTTTATCGAGCCTATCAGAGACCCAGTACTTC

clone_size: -
d_call: -
v_call: TRBV12-3/TRBV12-4
cdr3_length: 12
j_call: TRBJ1-1
cdr3_aa: CASSYSLIRAFF
cdr3_nt: TGTGCCAGCAGTTACAGCCTCATTAGAGCTTTCTTT

clone_size: -
d_call: -
v_call: TRBV6-2/TRBV6-3
cdr3_length: 16
j_call: TRBJ1-6
cdr3_aa: CASSYGDRRLNSPLHF
cdr3_nt: TGTGCCAGCAGTTACGGAGACAGGCGCCTTAATTCACCCCTCCACTTT